This TCR beta chain was documented in a study of OX40 agonist ivuxolimab in advanced cancers. Regarding the research as a whole: Ivuxolimab was an agonistic, fully human IgG2 monoclonal antibody directed against OX40 (CD134), a costimulatory receptor. Intravenous ivuxolimab was administered to patients every 2 weeks at six dose levels: 0.01, 0.1, 0.3, 1.5, 3 and 10 mg/kg. In the dose-escalation cohort, 75% to 85% of patients were male, and the mean age was 60 years with a range of about 20 to 90. Of the roughly 52 dose-escalation patients, hepatocellular carcinoma was present in roughly 19, melanoma in roughly 15, renal cell carcinoma in 9 and head and neck cancer in 9. The point of sequencing TCRbeta in the periphery was to test whether ivuxolimab changed TCR sequence diversity and drove clonal T-cell expansion. Three dose-escalation patients achieved partial responses, one with hepatocellular carcinoma and two with cutaneous melanoma. Prior anti-PD-1, anti-PD-L1 or anti-CTLA-4 therapy was permitted, and checkpoint inhibitors had been received by less than 45% of dose-escalation patients. The monotherapy dose-escalation portion (N = 52 patients) of the phase I ivuxolimab trial is reported in the paper. Points the paper makes about the study in general: Partial responders in the 0.1-3.0 mg/kg groups had among the lowest normalized peripheral clonal expansion, especially among CD8+ T cells. At doses of 0.1 to 3.0 mg/kg, clonal expansion of both CD4+ and CD8+ T cells in blood was seen between baseline and week 6. After ivuxolimab, expanded clones were on average more numerous among CD8+ T cells than among CD4+ T cells. The antigen specificity of the clonally expanded peripheral T cells was not determined. Low levels of normalized T-cell clonal expansion were also seen in some patients who did not respond.

The CDR3 runs 14 amino acids, cysteine and phenylalanine included. Only the CDR3 region is kept as DNA, spanning 42 bases read in frame from base 1. V is pared back by 3 bases and J by 2 bases, with 10 bases lying between the germline termini. The germline V gene sets CDR1 to SGDLS and CDR2 to YYNGEE. A word on this clone: What antigen it recognizes has not been identified. It has no much larger one-base neighbor in the sample; base qualities were not kept.

Genomic DNA was extracted from sorted cells for sequencing of the TCRbeta CDR3 region. The immunoSEQ Assay was used to sequence the TCRbeta CDR3 regions. In TCRdb, the immuneACCESS table is reduced to in-frame sequences with V and J assigned. These tables do not hold every clone; where another copy was compared, an unresolved V gene accounts for under half, and the others remain unexplained. For this sample the table gives about 19,000 clones, of which approximately 77% were detected only once. The leading ten clones occupy under 20% of the sample. The trial excluded patients who had a history of autoimmune disease or who were on systemic immunosuppression. Peripheral blood for TCR sequencing was collected from all dose cohorts at baseline, on cycle 4 day 1, and on cycle 7 day 1. The samples were taken from a phase I, first-in-human, multicenter, open-label dose-escalation trial of ivuxolimab. The trial enrolled adults with locally advanced or metastatic head and neck squamous cell, hepatocellular, melanoma or renal cell carcinoma. Before TCR sequencing, CD4+ and CD8+ T cells were separately sorted from peripheral blood.

This material consisted of CD4+ or CD8+ T cells sorted from blood, taken in a trial of the OX40 agonist ivuxolimab. This clonotype was obtained from an adult with an advanced solid tumor such as melanoma, head and neck, liver or kidney cancer. The chain is encoded by TRBV9 joined to TRBJ2-3; TRBD2 is perhaps the D gene, given 5 matching bases. The CDR3 region has the sequence CASSETTYTDTQYF. The DNA reads TGTGCCAGCAGCGAGACTACCTACACAGATACGCAGTATTTT.